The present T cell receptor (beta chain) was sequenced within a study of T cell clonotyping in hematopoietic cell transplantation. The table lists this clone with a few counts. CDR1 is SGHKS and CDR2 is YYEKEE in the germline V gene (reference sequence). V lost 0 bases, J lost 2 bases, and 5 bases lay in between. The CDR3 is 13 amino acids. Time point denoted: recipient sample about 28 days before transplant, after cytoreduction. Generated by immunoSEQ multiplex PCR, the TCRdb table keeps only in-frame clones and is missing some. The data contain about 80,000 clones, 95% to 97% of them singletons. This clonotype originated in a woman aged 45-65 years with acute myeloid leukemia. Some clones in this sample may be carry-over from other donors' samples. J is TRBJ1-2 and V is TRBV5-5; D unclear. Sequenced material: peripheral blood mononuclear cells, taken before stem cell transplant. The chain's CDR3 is CASSLDMNYGYTF. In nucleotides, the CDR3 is TGTGCCAGCAGCTTGGACATGAACTATGGCTACACCTTC.